This entry lists 16 T cell receptor beta chains sequenced from one sample in a study of shared clonotypes between healthy human individuals. Data came from immunoSEQ multiplex PCR; TCRdb stores just in-frame clones and leaves some out. The data hold about 1 million clones, with 60% to 80% observed a single time. Sequenced: memory CD4+ T cells sorted from blood. Subset specified: CD45RA-negative fraction. The receptors here all came from a man aged 18-30 years in good health.

The chain couples TRBV6-4 to TRBJ1-1, with D hard to call. CDR1 is MRHNA and CDR2 is SNTAGT in the germline V gene. Trimming removed 2 bases at V and 7 bases at J, with 5 bases between. The CDR3 runs to 11 residues. CDR3 nucleotide sequence: TGTGCCAGCAGTGACGAGGTTGAAGCTTTCTTT. It codes for CASSDEVEAFF.

This chain joins TRBV6-5 and TRBJ1-1; 8 bases are shared with TRBD1. There are 14 residues in the CDR3. Germline V CDR1 and CDR2: MNHEY, SVGAGI. J lost 4 bases, V lost 4 bases, and 5 bases had no gene match. This chain's CDR3 is CASSFGQGGTEAFF. For the CDR3, the DNA is TGTGCCAGCAGTTTCGGACAGGGAGGCACTGAAGCTTTCTTT.

This clone has just a few counts. The CDR3 protein is CSAGTGGNTEAFF. DNA for the CDR3: TGCAGCGCTGGGACAGGGGGGAACACTGAAGCTTTCTTT. This sequence joins TRBV29-1 and TRBJ1-1; 11 nucleotides agree with TRBD1. Germline V CDR1 and CDR2: SQVTM, ANQGSEA. This CDR3 contains 13 residues. V dropped 7 bases and J dropped 1; count of bases not matched to a gene: 2. The entire variable domain, with the rest obtained from reference TRBV29-1 and TRBJ1-1, is as follows: SAVISQKPSRDICQRGTSLTIQCQVDSQVTMMFWYRQQPGQSLTLIATANQGSEATYESGFVIDKFPISRPNLTFSTLTVSNMSPEDSSIYLCSAGTGGNTEAFFGQGTRLTVV.

V and J are TRBV7-9 and TRBJ2-2, with D unclear. In germline, CDR1 is SEHNR, CDR2 FQNEAQ (reference sequence). This CDR3 has 12 amino acids. Trimming pared 5 bases from V and 2 bases from J, leaving 3 bases between. The CDR3 is CASSHNTGELFF. CDR3 coding DNA: TGTGCCAGCAGCCATAACACCGGGGAGCTGTTTTTT.

J is TRBJ1-6 and V is TRBV7-2; D might be TRBD1 (5 bases). The CDR3 consists of 14 residues. Between the trimmed V and J ends, which lost 5 bases and 6 bases, there was a span of 11 bases. Looked up from germline, CDR1 is SGHTA and CDR2 is FQGNSA. The CDR3 bases are TGTGCCAGCAGCGTTCAGGGCGGTAATTCACCCCTCCACTTT. It translates to CASSVQGGNSPLHF.

The V and J genes are TRBV6-4 and TRBJ2-2; tentative D call: TRBD2 (6 bases). V was trimmed by 6 bases and J by 4 bases, leaving 15 bases between them. Germline V gene sequence: CDR1 MRHNA, CDR2 SNTAGT. The CDR3 consists of 15 residues. This CDR3 is CASRMEGGGTGELFF. In DNA, the CDR3 is TGTGCCAGCAGAATGGAGGGAGGCGGCACCGGGGAGCTGTTTTTT.

The chain carries TRBV10-2 and TRBJ2-7, with D possibly being TRBD2 (6 bases). Between the trimmed V and J ends, which lost 7 bases and 3 bases, there was a span of 13 bases. The germline V gene encodes CDR1 WSHSY and CDR2 SAAADI. There are 13 residues in the CDR3. This chain's CDR3 is CASTRGDHYEQYF. CDR3 coding DNA: TGCGCCAGCACACGCGGGGACCACTACGAGCAGTACTTC.

The V call is TRBV6-5, the J call TRBJ1-2; possible D gene TRBD1, 6 bases. The length of the CDR3 is 15 residues. Between the trimmed V and J ends, which lost 0 bases and 2 bases, there was a span of 10 bases. CDR1 and CDR2 from the germline V gene are MNHEY and SVGAGI. CDR3 sequence reads: CASSYSAGANYGYTF. DNA for the CDR3: TGTGCCAGCAGTTACTCGGCGGGGGCAAACTATGGCTACACCTTC.

V gene TRBV6-1 combines with J gene TRBJ2-2, with D unclear. V lost 4 bases to trimming and J lost 6 bases, with 12 bases between them. This CDR3 has 14 residues. From germline, CDR1 is MNHNS and CDR2 SASEGT. The CDR3 loop is CASSGGLLAGELFF. The CDR3 bases are TGTGCCAGCAGTGGTGGTCTCTTGGCCGGGGAGCTGTTTTTT.

The chain joins TRBV19 to TRBJ2-2; D is possibly TRBD2 (5 bases). There are 13 residues in the CDR3. Trimming took 10 bases from V and 1 from J, leaving 10 bases between them. The germline V gene encodes CDR1 LNHDA and CDR2 SQIVND (reference sequence). CDR3 in DNA: TGTGCCACTCGCGGAGGGAACACCGGGGAGCTGTTTTTT. This translates into CATRGGNTGELFF.

This sequence joins TRBV11-2 and TRBJ1-4; the D is unclear. V dropped 5 bases and J dropped 7 bases, with 11 bases sitting between them. The CDR3 has 13 residues. Germline V lookup: CDR1 SGHAT, CDR2 FQNNGV. CDR3 sequence reads: CASSPLGSEKLFF. In nucleotides, the CDR3 is TGTGCCAGCAGCCCCTTGGGGAGTGAAAAACTGTTTTTT.

The chain uses TRBV18 and TRBJ2-5, with TRBD2 as a possible D gene (5 bases). Trimming stripped 3 bases from V and 1 base from J, with 9 bases between. This CDR3 is 14 amino acids long. Germline CDR1 KGHSH, CDR2 LQKENI. As DNA, the CDR3 is TGTGCCAGCTCACCTCTAGCTGCCCAAGAGACCCAGTACTTC. Translation: CASSPLAAQETQYF.

This clone turned up a few times. The V gene is TRBV30, the J gene TRBJ1-1; 10 bases align to TRBD1. From germline, CDR1 is GTSNPN and CDR2 SVGIG (reference sequence). This CDR3 has 15 residues. V dropped 2 bases and J dropped 5; count of bases not matched to a gene: 8. In nucleotides, the CDR3 is TGTGCCTGGAGTCCCGGGACAGGGGAGAGAACTGAAGCTTTCTTT. It specifies CAWSPGTGERTEAFF.

This chain joins TRBV5-6 and TRBJ2-5, with unresolved D. V was shortened by 4 bases and J by 1 base, with 8 bases between the two germline ends. Germline V gene data show CDR1 as SGHDT and CDR2 as YYEEEE. CDR3 size: 13 residues. The CDR3 nucleotides read TGTGCCAGCAGCGGTACCTTCCAAGAGACCCAGTACTTC. Protein: CASSGTFQETQYF.

Regarding this clone: At one of its ends the junction is not consistent with the germline gene, which may arise from a read error. The V and J genes are TRBV5-4 and TRBJ2-7; perhaps TRBD1 as D (6 bases). The CDR3 is made up of 14 amino acids. Germline values: CDR1 SGHNT, CDR2 YYREEE (reference sequence). The CDR3 region is CASSQESAGVGRYF. The CDR3 nucleotides are TGCGCCAGCAGCCAAGAATCAGCAGGGGTAGGGCGGTACTTC.

The chain recombines TRBV10-1 with TRBJ2-1, with TRBD2 matching over 8 bases. This CDR3 has 15 residues. The V gene end was trimmed by 0 bases and the J gene end by 5 bases; junction bases not matched to a gene: 3. CDR1 is WNHNN and CDR2 is SYGVQD in the germline V gene (reference sequence). DNA of the CDR3: TGCGCCAGCAGTGAGTCGGGACTAGGGAACAATGAGCAGTTCTTC. This encodes CASSESGLGNNEQFF.